This note documents a single TCR beta chain sequence. This sample was included in a study of blood T cell repertoires in COVID-19. Study summary: Spain, Italy and the United States supplied samples that represented acute and convalescent COVID-19.

The CDR3 length is 17 residues. V lost 1 base and J 2 bases, leaving 15 bases between the germline ends. Per the germline V gene, CDR1 is MNHEY and CDR2 is SMNVEV (reference sequence). The authors' processing: From reference gene primer amplification, estimates of nucleated cell counts were derived. Profiling relied on immunoSEQ multiplex PCR, and the TCRdb table lists in-frame clones only, not all of them. The V and J calls and the clone size are those of that table, but D and trimming were determined from the DNA. Of approximately 380,000 clones listed, 85% are singletons. The sequence was collected from a woman under 30 with acute or convalescent COVID-19. The sample consisted of peripheral blood. V gene TRBV27 combines with J gene TRBJ1-5, with D possibly being TRBD1 (5 bases). The CDR3 spells CASSLWWQGSGNQPQHF. The CDR3 nucleotides are TGTGCCAGCAGTTTATGGTGGCAGGGTAGTGGCAATCAGCCCCAGCATTTT.